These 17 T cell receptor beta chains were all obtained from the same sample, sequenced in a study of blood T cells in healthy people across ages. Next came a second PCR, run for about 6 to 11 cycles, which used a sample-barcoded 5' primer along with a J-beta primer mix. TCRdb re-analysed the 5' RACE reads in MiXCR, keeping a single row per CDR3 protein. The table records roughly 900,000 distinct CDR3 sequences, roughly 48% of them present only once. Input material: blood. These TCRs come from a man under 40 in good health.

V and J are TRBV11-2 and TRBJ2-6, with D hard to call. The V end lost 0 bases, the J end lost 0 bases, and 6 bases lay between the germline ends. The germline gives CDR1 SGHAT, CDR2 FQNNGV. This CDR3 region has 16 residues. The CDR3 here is CASSLDRGSGANVLTF. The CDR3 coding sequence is TGTGCCAGCAGCTTAGATCGCGGCTCTGGGGCCAACGTCCTGACTTTC.

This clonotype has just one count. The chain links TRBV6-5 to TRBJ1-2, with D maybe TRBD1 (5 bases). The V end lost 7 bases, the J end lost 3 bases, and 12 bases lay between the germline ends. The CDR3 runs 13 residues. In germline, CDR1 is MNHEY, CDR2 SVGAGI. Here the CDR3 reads CASTVGGDYGYTF. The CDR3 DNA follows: TGTGCCAGCACTGTTGGGGGGGACTATGGCTACACCTTC.

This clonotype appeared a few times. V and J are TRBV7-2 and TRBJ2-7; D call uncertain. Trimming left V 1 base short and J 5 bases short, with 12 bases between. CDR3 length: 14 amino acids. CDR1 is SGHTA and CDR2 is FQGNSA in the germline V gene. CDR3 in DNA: TGTGCCAGCAGCTTAGGAGGCGTAGGTAACGAGCAGTACTTC. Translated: CASSLGGVGNEQYF. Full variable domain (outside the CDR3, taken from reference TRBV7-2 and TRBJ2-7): GAGVSQSPSNKVTEKGKDVELRCDPISGHTALYWYRQSLGQGLEFLIYFQGNSAPDKSGLPSDRFSAERTGGSVSTLTIQRTQQEDSAVYLCASSLGGVGNEQYFGPGTRLTVT.

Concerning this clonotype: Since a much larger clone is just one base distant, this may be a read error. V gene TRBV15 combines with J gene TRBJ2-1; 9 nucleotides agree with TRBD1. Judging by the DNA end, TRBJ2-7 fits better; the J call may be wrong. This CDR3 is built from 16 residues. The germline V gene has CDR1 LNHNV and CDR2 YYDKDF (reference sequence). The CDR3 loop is CATSRVQGASYNEQYF. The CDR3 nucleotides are TGTGCCACCAGCAGAGTACAGGGGGCCTCCTACAATGAGCAGTACTTC.

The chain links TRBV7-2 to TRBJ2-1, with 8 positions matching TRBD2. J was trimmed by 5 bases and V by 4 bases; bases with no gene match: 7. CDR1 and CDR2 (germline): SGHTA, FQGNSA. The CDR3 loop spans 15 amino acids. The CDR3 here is CASSCVAGQNNEQFF. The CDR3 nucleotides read TGTGCCAGCAGCTGCGTAGCGGGGCAGAACAATGAGCAGTTCTTC. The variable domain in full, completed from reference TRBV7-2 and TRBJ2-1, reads GAGVSQSPSNKVTEKGKDVELRCDPISGHTALYWYRQSLGQGLEFLIYFQGNSAPDKSGLPSDRFSAERTGGSVSTLTIQRTQQEDSAVYLCASSCVAGQNNEQFFGPGTRLTVL.

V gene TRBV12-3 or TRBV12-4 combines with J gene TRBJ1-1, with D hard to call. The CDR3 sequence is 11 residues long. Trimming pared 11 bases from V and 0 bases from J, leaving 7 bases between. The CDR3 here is CAGALNTEAFF. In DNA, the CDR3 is TGTGCCGGAGCCTTGAACACTGAAGCTTTCTTT.

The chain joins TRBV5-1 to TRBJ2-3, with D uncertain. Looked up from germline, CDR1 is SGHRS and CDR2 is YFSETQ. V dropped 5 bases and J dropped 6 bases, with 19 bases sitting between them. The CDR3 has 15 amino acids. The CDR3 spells CASRRLAQSIDTQYF. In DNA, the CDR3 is TGCGCCAGCAGGAGACTCGCTCAGTCAATTGATACGCAGTATTTT.

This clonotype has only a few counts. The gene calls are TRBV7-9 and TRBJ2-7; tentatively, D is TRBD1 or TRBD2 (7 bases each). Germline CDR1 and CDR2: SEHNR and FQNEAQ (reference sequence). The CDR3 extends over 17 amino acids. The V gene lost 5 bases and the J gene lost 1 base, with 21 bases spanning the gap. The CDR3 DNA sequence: TGTGCCAGCAGCCCACCAGAGGGAGGGGACAGATCCTACGAGCAGTACTTC. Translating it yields CASSPPEGGDRSYEQYF.

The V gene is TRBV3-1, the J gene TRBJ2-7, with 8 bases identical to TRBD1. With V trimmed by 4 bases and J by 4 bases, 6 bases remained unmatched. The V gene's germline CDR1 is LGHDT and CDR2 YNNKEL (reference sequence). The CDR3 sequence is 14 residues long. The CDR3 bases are TGTGCCAGCAGCCCACCGGGACAGGAATACGAGCAGTACTTC. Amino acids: CASSPPGQEYEQYF.

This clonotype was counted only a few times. The CDR3 region has the DNA TGTGCCTGGAGTATCGGGGGAAAAACCTACGAGCAGTACTTC. Protein: CAWSIGGKTYEQYF. This chain connects TRBV30 to TRBJ2-7, with a weak D call TRBD2 (6 bases). Germline-derived CDR1 and CDR2 are GTSNPN and SVGIG (reference sequence). The ends were cut back, 2 bases at V and 2 bases at J, with 13 bases in the middle. The CDR3 runs 14 residues.

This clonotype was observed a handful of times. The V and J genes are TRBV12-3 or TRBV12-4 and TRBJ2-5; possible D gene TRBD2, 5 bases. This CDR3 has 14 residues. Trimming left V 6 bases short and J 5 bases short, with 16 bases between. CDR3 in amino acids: CASRPAAAGETQYF. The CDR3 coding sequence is TGTGCCAGCAGACCAGCGGCAGCCGGGGAGACCCAGTACTTC.

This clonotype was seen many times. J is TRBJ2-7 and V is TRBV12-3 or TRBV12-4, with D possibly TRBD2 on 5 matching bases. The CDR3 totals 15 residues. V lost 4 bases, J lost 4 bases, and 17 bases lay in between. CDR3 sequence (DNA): TGTGCCAGCAGTTCCCCGGAGGCCCACGGGTACGAGCAGTACTTC. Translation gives CASSSPEAHGYEQYF.

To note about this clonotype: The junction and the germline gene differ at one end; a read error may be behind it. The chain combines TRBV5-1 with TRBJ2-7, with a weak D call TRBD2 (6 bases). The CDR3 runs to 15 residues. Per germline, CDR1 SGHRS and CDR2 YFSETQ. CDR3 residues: CASTLGRAGSYEQYF. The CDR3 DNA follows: TGCGCCAGCACCTTGGGCAGGGCGGGGTCCTACGAGCAGTACTTC.

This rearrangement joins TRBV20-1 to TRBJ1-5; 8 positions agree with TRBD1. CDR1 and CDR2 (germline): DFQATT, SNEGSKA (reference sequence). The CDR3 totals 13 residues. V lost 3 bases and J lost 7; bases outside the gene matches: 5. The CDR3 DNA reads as TGCAGTGCTAGCCAGGGGGCTAGACAGCCCCAGCATTTT. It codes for CSASQGARQPQHF.

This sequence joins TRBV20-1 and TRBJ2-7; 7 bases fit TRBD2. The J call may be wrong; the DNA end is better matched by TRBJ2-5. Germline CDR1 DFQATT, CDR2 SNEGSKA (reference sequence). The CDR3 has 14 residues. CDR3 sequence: CSASVAAGGGTQYF. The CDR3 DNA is TGCAGTGCTAGTGTAGCGGCGGGCGGGGGGACCCAGTACTTC.

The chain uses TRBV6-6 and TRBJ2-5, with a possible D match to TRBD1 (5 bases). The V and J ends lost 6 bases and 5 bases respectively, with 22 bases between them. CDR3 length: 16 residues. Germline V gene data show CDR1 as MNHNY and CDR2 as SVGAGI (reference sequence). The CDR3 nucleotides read TGTGCCAGCAGACTCCGACAGAGTACCACCGGGGAGACCCAGTACTTC. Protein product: CASRLRQSTTGETQYF.

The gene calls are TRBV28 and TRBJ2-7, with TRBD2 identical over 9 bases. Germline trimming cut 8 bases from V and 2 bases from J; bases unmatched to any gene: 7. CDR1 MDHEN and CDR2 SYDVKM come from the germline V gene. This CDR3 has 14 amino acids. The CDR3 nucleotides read TGTGCCAGCGGACCTAGCGGGGCCCCCTACGAGCAGTACTTC. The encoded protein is CASGPSGAPYEQYF.